The 25 T cell receptor beta chains reported below all come from one sample, sequenced in a study of blood T cell repertoires in COVID-19 (dated by TCRdb to the early 2020s). Libraries came from the immunoSEQ multiplex PCR assay. TCRdb retrieved this table from immuneACCESS and kept in-frame rearrangements only. Not all clones are present; in checked studies, unresolved V genes account for under half, and no reason is known for the remainder. A total of hundreds of thousands of clones appear in this sample, 85% of them only once. Roughly 3.7% of the sample is in the top ten clones. Sequencing input: peripheral blood. These receptors originate from a woman younger than 35 with acute or convalescent COVID-19.

Comment on this clone: The sample carries other DNA sequences with the same CDR3. J is TRBJ1-1 and V is TRBV30; D not resolved. Germline V CDR1 and CDR2: GTSNPN, SVGIG (reference sequence). Trimming took off 4 bases at V and 5 bases at J, with 8 bases between the two ends. This CDR3 spans 11 amino acids. CDR3 DNA sequence: TGTGCCTGGAATCGGGGAACTGAAGCTTTCTTT. Its translation: CAWNRGTEAFF. Full variable domain (remainder filled in from reference TRBV30 and TRBJ1-1): SQTIHQWPATLVQPVGSPLSLECTVEGTSNPNLYWYRQAAGRGLQLLFYSVGIGQISSEVPQNLSASRPQDRQFILSSKKLLLSDSGFYLCAWNRGTEAFFGQGTRLTVV.

The V gene is TRBV10-2, the J gene TRBJ2-7; 13 bases are a match to TRBD2. CDR1 and CDR2 (germline): WSHSY, SAAADI. This CDR3 has 14 residues. V lost 6 bases, J lost 2 bases, and 1 base stayed unmatched. The CDR3 region is CASRGTSGTYEQYF. The CDR3 nucleotides are TGCGCCAGCAGGGGGACTAGCGGGACCTACGAGCAGTACTTC.

The J gene is TRBJ2-2, the V gene TRBV7-9; D unresolved. Trimming pared 1 base from V and 1 base from J, leaving 10 bases between. The germline V gene has CDR1 SEHNR and CDR2 FQNEAQ (reference sequence). CDR3 length equals 16 residues. CDR3 nucleotide sequence: TGTGCCAGCAGCTTAGGGCTCAACCAGAACACCGGGGAGCTGTTTTTT. Its protein product is CASSLGLNQNTGELFF.

This rearrangement joins TRBV6-5 to TRBJ1-1; 7 nucleotides line up with TRBD1. V lost 5 bases and J lost 10; bases outside the gene matches: 10. Germline lookup yields CDR1 MNHEY and CDR2 SVGAGI. The CDR3 runs 13 residues. CDR3 protein: CASSPRDSSAAFF. The CDR3 bases are TGTGCCAGCAGTCCCCGGGACAGCTCGGCAGCTTTCTTT.

The J gene is TRBJ2-1, the V gene TRBV7-8; 9 bases line up with TRBD2. This CDR3 is built from 16 residues. With V trimmed by 1 base and J by 4 bases, 5 bases remained unmatched. Germline CDR1 SGHVS, CDR2 FQNEAQ. This chain's CDR3 is CASSLDGLAGYNEQFF. In DNA form, the CDR3 reads TGTGCCAGCAGCTTAGATGGGCTAGCGGGGTACAATGAGCAGTTCTTC.

The gene calls are TRBV30 and TRBJ1-4; 7 bases are shared with TRBD1. CDR1 is GTSNPN and CDR2 is SVGIG in the germline V gene (reference sequence). The CDR3 consists of 19 residues. V gave up 1 base and J gave up 4 bases; unmatched junction bases: 18. The CDR3 coding sequence is TGTGCCTGGAGTGCGACGCCAGGGGGTGTTATTCTTTATAATGAAAAACTGTTTTTT. Translated, it gives CAWSATPGGVILYNEKLFF.

In its sample, this clone was seen many times. This chain uses TRBV24-1 with TRBJ2-5, with a weak D call TRBD1 (6 bases). CDR3 length equals 15 residues. The germline V and J ends were trimmed by 4 bases and 3 bases, with 14 bases remaining between them. Germline V lookup: CDR1 KGHDR, CDR2 SFDVKD. The CDR3 sequence: CATSERGGGKETQYF. CDR3 nucleotides: TGTGCCACCAGTGAAAGAGGGGGTGGAAAAGAGACCCAGTACTTC.

The J gene is TRBJ1-5, the V gene TRBV7-9; possibly TRBD1 for D (6 bases). V was clipped by 3 bases and J by 0 bases, with 21 bases between them. The germline CDR1 and CDR2 sequences are SEHNR and FQNEAQ (reference sequence). CDR3 length equals 19 residues. DNA for the CDR3: TGTGCCAGCAGCTTCTTACATGGACAGATCACAAATAGCAATCAGCCCCAGCATTTT. Protein sequence: CASSFLHGQITNSNQPQHF. Together with reference TRBV7-9 and TRBJ1-5, the CDR3 gives the full variable domain: DTGVSQNPRHKITKRGQNVTFRCDPISEHNRLYWYRQTLGQGPEFLTYFQNEAQLEKSRLLSDRFSAERPKGSFSTLEIQRTEQGDSAMYLCASSFLHGQITNSNQPQHFGDGTRLSIL.

V is TRBV6-5 and J is TRBJ1-1, with TRBD1 matching over 7 bases. Germline-derived CDR1 and CDR2 are MNHEY and SVGAGI. This CDR3 region has 13 residues. Trimming at V came to 6 bases and at J to 8 bases, leaving 9 bases not matched to a gene. This CDR3 is CASRPGQRPEAFF. Here the CDR3 DNA reads TGTGCCAGCAGGCCGGGACAGAGACCCGAAGCTTTCTTT.

The chain uses TRBV28 and TRBJ2-5, with D perhaps matching TRBD2 (5 bases). This CDR3 has 14 amino acids. The V and J ends lost 3 bases and 2 bases respectively, with 10 bases between them. CDR1 and CDR2 (germline): MDHEN, SYDVKM. This CDR3 reads CASSFSGEQETQYF. In DNA, the CDR3 is TGTGCCAGCAGTTTCTCCGGGGAACAAGAGACCCAGTACTTC.

The rearrangement links TRBV6-1 to TRBJ1-2, with D maybe TRBD1 (5 bases). V dropped 0 bases and J dropped 5 bases, with 13 bases sitting between them. The V gene's germline CDR1 is MNHNS and CDR2 SASEGT. This CDR3 has 15 residues. The CDR3 loop is CASSEASGGAYGYTF. CDR3 DNA: TGTGCCAGCAGTGAAGCATCCGGGGGAGCGTATGGCTACACCTTC.

This chain connects TRBV13 to TRBJ2-1, with 11 bases lining up with TRBD1. Germline loops: CDR1 PRHDT, CDR2 FYEKMQ (reference sequence). The CDR3 consists of 15 residues. Trimming took 4 bases from V and 8 from J; bases not matched to a gene: 7. The CDR3 DNA reads as TGTGCCAGCAGCTCCGGACAGGGGGCGCGCTATGAGCAGTTCTTC. This encodes CASSSGQGARYEQFF. Full variable domain (remainder filled in from reference TRBV13 and TRBJ2-1): AAGVIQSPRHLIKEKRETATLKCYPIPRHDTVYWYQQGPGQDPQFLISFYEKMQSDKGSIPDRFSAQQFSDYHSELNMSSLELGDSALYFCASSSGQGARYEQFFGPGTRLTVL.

The V gene is TRBV27, the J gene TRBJ2-7; D gene unclear. The CDR3 has 13 residues. The ends were cut back, 0 bases at V and 6 bases at J, with 9 bases in the middle. Germline loops: CDR1 MNHEY, CDR2 SMNVEV (reference sequence). CDR3 nucleotide sequence: TGTGCCAGCAGTTTATCGGTTATGAGCGAGCAGTACTTC. As protein: CASSLSVMSEQYF.

The chain carries TRBV11-1 and TRBJ1-2, with D unclear. The V and J ends lost 5 bases and 7 bases respectively, with 17 bases between them. From germline, CDR1 is SGHAT and CDR2 FQDESV (reference sequence). CDR3 length equals 14 residues. The CDR3 nucleotides are TGTGCCAGCAGCCCCCGTCCCGGGGATACTGGCTACACCTTC. Amino acids: CASSPRPGDTGYTF.

The chain uses TRBV30 and TRBJ1-6; 9 bases match TRBD1. Germline lookup yields CDR1 GTSNPN and CDR2 SVGIG (reference sequence). V gave up 3 bases and J gave up 7 bases; unmatched junction bases: 4. The CDR3 totals 14 residues. The CDR3: CAWSPGQGNSPLHF. The CDR3 DNA reads as TGTGCCTGGAGCCCAGGACAGGGGAATTCACCCCTCCACTTT.

The chain links TRBV28 to TRBJ1-2; no clear D. V lost 3 bases and J lost 8, with 7 bases in between. This CDR3 contains 11 residues. Germline assignment: CDR1 MDHEN and CDR2 SYDVKM. For the CDR3, the DNA is TGTGCCAGCAGTTTGCCGGGGGGCTACACCTTC. This codes for CASSLPGGYTF.

This rearrangement joins TRBV30 to TRBJ2-3; D is perhaps TRBD2 (6 bases). Germline CDR1 and CDR2: GTSNPN and SVGIG (reference sequence). The CDR3 totals 15 residues. The germline V and J ends were trimmed by 0 bases and 5 bases, with 15 bases remaining between them. This CDR3 reads CAWSVLGGAGDTQYF. The CDR3 DNA follows: TGTGCCTGGAGTGTATTGGGCGGGGCGGGAGATACGCAGTATTTT.

This clone was recorded only once. The chain employs TRBV19 and TRBJ1-1, with TRBD1 matching over 11 bases. The CDR3 spans 14 residues. V lost 3 bases and J lost 7; bases outside the gene matches: 4. Germline lookup yields CDR1 LNHDA and CDR2 SQIVND (reference sequence). CDR3 in amino acids: CASSIGTGGGEAFF. The CDR3, as DNA: TGTGCCAGTAGTATTGGGACAGGGGGAGGTGAAGCTTTCTTT.

V gene TRBV19 combines with J gene TRBJ1-1; no clear D. Germline-derived CDR1 and CDR2 are LNHDA and SQIVND (reference sequence). The CDR3 consists of 14 residues. The ends were cut back, 11 bases at V and 3 bases at J, with 19 bases in the middle. The CDR3 coding sequence is TGTGCCGGTATGACCCGGGGTAGGGACACTGAAGCTTTCTTT. This translates into CAGMTRGRDTEAFF.

This clone occurred a few times. The gene calls are TRBV20-1 and TRBJ1-3; D is perhaps TRBD1 (5 bases). Germline CDR1 DFQATT, CDR2 SNEGSKA (reference sequence). The CDR3 has 13 amino acids. V was shortened by 3 bases and J by 4 bases, with 10 bases between the two germline ends. The CDR3 protein is CSASGGVGNTIYF. In DNA, the CDR3 is TGCAGTGCTAGTGGGGGGGTAGGAAACACCATATATTTT.

V and J are TRBV11-2 and TRBJ2-5; 8 nucleotides match TRBD2. CDR1 and CDR2 from the germline V gene are SGHAT and FQNNGV. The CDR3 length is 14 residues. With 5 bases clipped from V and 5 bases from J, the junction kept 7 bases outside the gene matches. The CDR3 loop is CASSNGLAWETQYF. In DNA, the CDR3 is TGTGCCAGCAGCAACGGACTAGCTTGGGAGACCCAGTACTTC.

This clone was seen repeatedly, ten times or more. The rearrangement links TRBV5-1 to TRBJ1-1; D is undetermined. CDR1 is SGHRS and CDR2 is YFSETQ in the germline V gene. The V and J ends lost 0 bases and 5 bases respectively, with 17 bases between them. The CDR3 contains 16 residues. The CDR3 loop is CASSLGQSGFKTEAFF. The CDR3 DNA reads TGCGCCAGCAGCTTGGGTCAGTCGGGGTTTAAGACTGAAGCTTTCTTT.

This chain connects TRBV7-2 to TRBJ1-5; weak D call: TRBD1 (6 bases). The germline gives CDR1 SGHTA, CDR2 FQGNSA. V gave up 5 bases and J gave up 8 bases, with 10 bases separating them. The CDR3 has 12 amino acids. The DNA of the CDR3 is TGTGCCAGCAGCGCCTACAGGGAGCCCCAGCATTTT. Translated: CASSAYREPQHF. The complete variable domain, with remaining parts taken from reference TRBV7-2 and TRBJ1-5, reads GAGVSQSPSNKVTEKGKDVELRCDPISGHTALYWYRQSLGQGLEFLIYFQGNSAPDKSGLPSDRFSAERTGGSVSTLTIQRTQQEDSAVYLCASSAYREPQHFGDGTRLSIL.

This sequence joins TRBV4-2 and TRBJ1-3, with D uncertain. This CDR3 region has 16 residues. Germline lookup yields CDR1 LGHNA and CDR2 YNFKEQ. V was pared by 1 base and J by 0 bases, with 10 bases between. CDR3: CASSQGIAASGNTIYF. DNA of the CDR3: TGTGCCAGCAGCCAAGGTATAGCAGCCTCTGGAAACACCATATATTTT.

The rearrangement uses TRBV7-9 and TRBJ2-1; D call uncertain. CDR3 length equals 13 residues. V lost 0 bases and J lost 4, with 4 bases in between. The V gene's germline CDR1 is SEHNR and CDR2 FQNEAQ (reference sequence). Here the CDR3 reads CASSLALYNEQFF. The CDR3 nucleotides read TGTGCCAGCAGCTTAGCCCTTTACAATGAGCAGTTCTTC.